This entry lists 30 T cell receptor beta chains sequenced from one sample in a study of blood T cell repertoires in COVID-19 (dated by TCRdb to 2018 to 2020). Receptor amplification or capture employed the immunoSEQ multiplex PCR assay. TCRdb limited this immuneACCESS table to in-frame rearrangements with V and J called. A share of clones is missing; checked studies link under half to unresolved V genes, and the rest is unexplained. The sample data list over 350,000 clones, and roughly 89% of these were observed just once. In total, the top ten clones hold around 9.3% of the sample. Sequencing input: PBMCs or T cells enriched from blood (not recorded which). These TCRs come from a woman in her fifties or sixties who had recovered from COVID-19.

This chain joins TRBV9 and TRBJ2-3; 13 nucleotides align to TRBD2. This CDR3 region has 16 residues. The J segment lost 9 bases and the V segment lost 4 bases, leaving 11 bases of the junction unmatched. In germline, CDR1 is SGDLS, CDR2 YYNGEE. Written as DNA, the CDR3 is TGTGCCAGCAGCCCTACTAGCGGGGGGGCCCTTGGGACGCAGTATTTT. Its protein product is CASSPTSGGALGTQYF.

The chain couples TRBV7-2 to TRBJ1-5, with 10 bases lining up with TRBD1. The CDR3 length is 15 residues. J was trimmed by 6 bases and V by 4 bases; bases with no gene match: 6. Looked up from germline, CDR1 is SGHTA and CDR2 is FQGNSA. This CDR3 reads CASSYVGQGGQPQHF. The DNA of the CDR3 is TGTGCCAGCAGCTACGTCGGACAGGGGGGTCAGCCCCAGCATTTT.

The chain couples TRBV21-1 to TRBJ2-7; the table's D gene call, TRBD2, was not cross checked with the DNA. TRBV21-1 is given as a pseudogene. The CDR3 is 15 residues long. CDR3 nucleotide sequence: TGTGCCAGCAGCAAAGGCGGAAGCCGGACCTACGAGCAGTACTTC. Protein product: CASSKGGSRTYEQYF.

The gene calls are TRBV5-1 and TRBJ2-3, with D maybe TRBD1 (6 bases). The CDR3 sequence is 14 residues long. V was trimmed by 0 bases and J by 2 bases, leaving 7 bases between them. Germline lookup yields CDR1 SGHRS and CDR2 YFSETQ. The CDR3 reads CASSLGDITDTQYF. The CDR3, as DNA: TGCGCCAGCAGCTTGGGGGACATCACAGATACGCAGTATTTT.

This rearrangement joins TRBV7-2 to TRBJ1-2, with D unclear. V was shortened by 5 bases and J by 3 bases, with 13 bases between the two germline ends. Germline CDR1 reads SGHTA; CDR2 reads FQGNSA. CDR3 size: 14 residues. The chain's CDR3 is CASSPAGGDYGYTF. The DNA of the CDR3 is TGTGCCAGCAGCCCCGCGGGAGGCGACTATGGCTACACCTTC.

The V call is TRBV30, the J call TRBJ1-5, with D unclear. Trimming removed 3 bases at V and 2 bases at J, with 5 bases between. The CDR3 length is 12 residues. Germline lookup yields CDR1 GTSNPN and CDR2 SVGIG (reference sequence). The CDR3 spells CAWSPGNQPQHF. CDR3 sequence (DNA): TGTGCCTGGAGCCCGGGCAATCAGCCCCAGCATTTT.

The chain employs TRBV5-5 and TRBJ2-3; D is perhaps TRBD2 (7 bases). There are 14 residues in the CDR3. Germline V gene data show CDR1 as SGHKS and CDR2 as YYEKEE (reference sequence). Trimming removed 3 bases at V and 4 bases at J, with 12 bases between. CDR3 in amino acids: CASSSGGLADTQYF. CDR3 sequence (DNA): TGTGCCAGCAGCTCGGGGGGCCTCGCAGATACGCAGTATTTT.

This clone was seen once. V and J are TRBV2 and TRBJ2-6; perhaps TRBD1 as D (5 bases). Trimming removed 6 bases at V and 0 bases at J, with 6 bases between. Germline values: CDR1 SNHLY, CDR2 FYNNEI. This CDR3 is 14 amino acids long. For the CDR3, the DNA is TGTGCCAGCAGACAGGACTCTGGGGCCAACGTCCTGACTTTC. Its protein is CASRQDSGANVLTF. Together with reference TRBV2 and TRBJ2-6, the CDR3 gives the full variable domain: EPEVTQTPSHQVTQMGQEVILRCVPISNHLYFYWYRQILGQKVEFLVSFYNNEISEKSEIFDDQFSVERPDGSNFTLKIRSTKLEDSAMYFCASRQDSGANVLTFGAGSRLTVL.

The chain employs TRBV7-8 and TRBJ2-1; 7 bases are a match to TRBD2. The length of the CDR3 is 17 residues. Germline trimming cut 0 bases from V and 4 bases from J; bases unmatched to any gene: 9. Germline V gene sequence: CDR1 SGHVS, CDR2 FQNEAQ. The DNA for the CDR3 is TGTGCCAGCAGCTTAGCGTTCGGGGAGGGAGTTTACAATGAGCAGTTCTTC. This encodes CASSLAFGEGVYNEQFF.

V gene TRBV29-1 combines with J gene TRBJ2-7; a weak D match, TRBD2 (6 bases). There are 11 residues in the CDR3. The germline V and J ends were trimmed by 4 bases and 3 bases, with 7 bases remaining between them. The germline CDR1 and CDR2 sequences are SQVTM and ANQGSEA. Here the CDR3 DNA reads TGCAGCGTTGGGAGGGACTACGAGCAGTACTTC. Residues: CSVGRDYEQYF.

The DNA of the CDR3 is TGTGCCAGCAGCCGCCGGGACAGGGGCTACAATGAGCAGTTCTTC. Protein product: CASSRRDRGYNEQFF. V gene TRBV27 combines with J gene TRBJ2-1, with 10 bases that match TRBD1. The ends lost 6 bases at V and 3 bases at J; junction bases unmatched: 5. Looked up from germline, CDR1 is MNHEY and CDR2 is SMNVEV (reference sequence). This CDR3 comprises 15 residues.

V usage is TRBV5-1 and J usage is TRBJ1-1, with 10 bases that match TRBD1. Germline V gene lookup returns CDR1 SGHRS and CDR2 YFSETQ. V shed 5 bases, J shed 3 bases, and the junction held 13 bases outside the gene matches. The CDR3 consists of 17 residues. The CDR3, as DNA: TGCGCCAGCAGGTTCGGGGACAGGGGTATTCCGGACACTGAAGCTTTCTTT. This codes for CASRFGDRGIPDTEAFF. The full variable domain, with the rest looked up from reference TRBV5-1 and TRBJ1-1, is KAGVTQTPRYLIKTRGQQVTLSCSPISGHRSVSWYQQTPGQGLQFLFEYFSETQRNKGNFPGRFSGRQFSNSRSEMNVSTLELGDSALYLCASRFGDRGIPDTEAFFGQGTRLTVV.

The chain couples TRBV5-1 to TRBJ1-2, with D maybe TRBD1 (6 bases). The V gene's germline CDR1 is SGHRS and CDR2 YFSETQ. V was cut by 0 bases and J by 2 bases, with 17 bases left in between. CDR3 length equals 17 residues. CDR3 protein: CASSLDRGQRSNYGYTF. CDR3 sequence (DNA): TGCGCCAGCAGCTTGGACCGTGGACAGCGTTCAAACTATGGCTACACCTTC.

The chain has TRBV2 and TRBJ1-6, with 8 bases that match TRBD1. This CDR3 spans 17 amino acids. V lost 7 bases, J lost 7 bases, and 15 bases stayed unmatched. Per the germline V gene, CDR1 is SNHLY and CDR2 is FYNNEI. CDR3 sequence (DNA): TGTGCCAGCATAAAGCCCGGGGTGGGGACAGGAAATTCACCCCTCCACTTT. Translation: CASIKPGVGTGNSPLHF. Together with reference TRBV2 and TRBJ1-6, the CDR3 gives the full variable domain: EPEVTQTPSHQVTQMGQEVILRCVPISNHLYFYWYRQILGQKVEFLVSFYNNEISEKSEIFDDQFSVERPDGSNFTLKIRSTKLEDSAMYFCASIKPGVGTGNSPLHFGNGTRLTVT.

V is TRBV2 and J is TRBJ2-7; 11 bases match TRBD1. Germline trimming cut 9 bases from V and 2 bases from J; bases unmatched to any gene: 6. From germline, CDR1 is SNHLY and CDR2 FYNNEI. The CDR3 consists of 14 residues. The CDR3 region is CASRPGQGAYEQYF. CDR3 DNA sequence: TGTGCCAGTAGACCGGGACAGGGGGCCTACGAGCAGTACTTC.

The chain combines TRBV27 with TRBJ1-2; D remains unclear. Trimming pared 7 bases from V and 8 bases from J, leaving 17 bases between. The germline V gene has CDR1 MNHEY and CDR2 SMNVEV (reference sequence). The CDR3 covers 13 residues. CDR3: CASTRGAGWGYTF. In nucleotides, the CDR3 is TGTGCCAGCACCCGGGGTGCGGGTTGGGGCTACACCTTC.

The chain employs TRBV2 and TRBJ1-3; D remains ambiguous. Germline V gene data show CDR1 as SNHLY and CDR2 as FYNNEI. There are 12 residues in the CDR3. V was clipped by 6 bases and J by 9 bases, with 12 bases between them. CDR3 bases: TGTGCCAGCAGCCAATTACAGCCCACCATATATTTT. Translating it yields CASSQLQPTIYF.

The DNA of the CDR3 is TGTGCCAGTAGTAACCCGGGGGGCAGTAACTATGGCTACACCTTC. Protein sequence: CASSNPGGSNYGYTF. The rearrangement uses TRBV19 and TRBJ1-2; tentatively, D is TRBD1 (6 bases). The ends were cut back, 4 bases at V and 1 base at J, with 13 bases in the middle. The CDR3 spans 15 residues. Germline CDR1 LNHDA, CDR2 SQIVND (reference sequence).

This clone was seen a single time. The rearrangement uses TRBV7-8 and TRBJ1-1, with TRBD1 matching over 7 bases. Germline CDR1 SGHVS, CDR2 FQNEAQ. There are 20 residues in the CDR3. The V segment lost 3 bases and the J segment 0 bases; nucleotides outside the gene matches: 19. The CDR3 here is CASSFPKNGQATLLNTEAFF. In DNA form, the CDR3 reads TGTGCCAGCAGCTTCCCAAAGAATGGACAGGCGACCCTTTTGAACACTGAAGCTTTCTTT.

This chain joins TRBV7-9 and TRBJ1-4; tentative D call: TRBD1 (5 bases). The CDR3 consists of 16 residues. CDR1 SEHNR and CDR2 FQNEAQ come from the germline V gene (reference sequence). Trimming cost V 1 base and J 3 bases, with 12 bases left between them. The CDR3, as DNA: TGTGCCAGCAGCTTAGATGCGGGGGTCCCTAATGAAAAACTGTTTTTT. This encodes CASSLDAGVPNEKLFF.

The chain links TRBV5-1 to TRBJ2-7; TRBD1 is a possible D gene (5 bases). This CDR3 is built from 13 residues. CDR1 is SGHRS, CDR2 YFSETQ, per germline. Deletions cut 2 bases from V and 1 base from J, with 7 bases between. The CDR3 spells CASSFDRSYEQYF. The CDR3 coding sequence is TGCGCCAGCAGCTTCGACAGATCCTACGAGCAGTACTTC.

This sequence joins TRBV27 and TRBJ2-7; a possible D gene is TRBD1 (5 bases). Germline-derived CDR1 and CDR2 are MNHEY and SMNVEV (reference sequence). The CDR3 has 16 residues. The V end was cut by 1 base, the J end by 0 bases, with 13 bases between. In nucleotides, the CDR3 is TGTGCCAGCAGTTTATATCTAGGGGTAAGCTCCTACGAGCAGTACTTC. It specifies CASSLYLGVSSYEQYF.

The chain carries TRBV6-2 or TRBV6-3 and TRBJ2-7, with 9 positions matching TRBD2. This CDR3 comprises 19 residues. Germline V lookup: CDR1 MNHEY, CDR2 SVGEGT. V shed 1 base and J 0 bases; nucleotides not matched to a gene: 13. For the CDR3, the DNA is TGTGCCAGCAGTTACTTAGTCGATAGCGGGGGACCGAGCTCCTACGAGCAGTACTTC. It is translated as CASSYLVDSGGPSSYEQYF.

This clone was detected once. The chain links TRBV4-3 to TRBJ2-1; 8 nucleotides line up with TRBD2. Losses at the gene ends were 1 base for V and 6 bases for J; bases not matched to a gene: 14. The CDR3 totals 18 residues. The germline gives CDR1 LGHNA, CDR2 YSLEER. This CDR3 is CASSQGGATSGFRNEQFF. The CDR3 DNA is TGCGCCAGCAGCCAAGGGGGAGCCACTAGCGGTTTCCGCAATGAGCAGTTCTTC.

The gene calls are TRBV30 and TRBJ1-2; D is undetermined. The germline V and J ends were trimmed by 8 bases and 1 base, with 8 bases remaining between them. Germline-derived CDR1 and CDR2 are GTSNPN and SVGIG (reference sequence). The CDR3 sequence is 11 residues long. CDR3 region: CASTLNYGYTF. The CDR3 nucleotides are TGTGCCAGTACTCTTAACTATGGCTACACCTTC.

The chain employs TRBV12-5 and TRBJ2-5; 7 bases are shared with TRBD1. Per the germline V gene, CDR1 is LGHNT and CDR2 is FRNRAP. Trimming took 3 bases from V and 1 from J; bases not matched to a gene: 2. The CDR3 has 14 amino acids. CDR3: CASGFSGGQETQYF. The CDR3 DNA follows: TGTGCTAGTGGTTTTTCAGGGGGCCAAGAGACCCAGTACTTC.

Remarks on this clone: Other DNA sequences in this sample translate to the same CDR3. In DNA form, the CDR3 reads TGTGCCAGCTCACCAGGGGCGGAGAACTATGGCTACACCTTC. This translates into CASSPGAENYGYTF. This chain connects TRBV18 to TRBJ1-2, with TRBD1 as a possible D gene (5 bases). The CDR3 covers 14 residues. Germline-derived CDR1 and CDR2 are KGHSH and LQKENI. V was cut by 2 bases and J by 2 bases, with 9 bases left in between.

The chain links TRBV28 to TRBJ2-3; 8 bases line up with TRBD1. Per the germline V gene, CDR1 is MDHEN and CDR2 is SYDVKM. The V and J ends lost 4 bases and 5 bases, in that order; junction bases with no gene match: 8. The CDR3 runs to 15 residues. CDR3 sequence: CASSSIQGVLDTQYF. CDR3 nucleotide sequence: TGTGCCAGCAGTTCGATACAGGGGGTGTTAGATACGCAGTATTTT.

This chain connects TRBV4-3 to TRBJ1-2; D remains unclear. The CDR3 loop spans 17 amino acids. The germline CDR1 and CDR2 sequences are LGHNA and YSLEER. With 0 bases removed from V and 3 bases from J, the gap between germline ends came to 17 bases. In DNA, the CDR3 is TGCGCCAGCAGCCAAGATCGATACGGGCCCGGGGACTATGGCTACACCTTC. This gives the protein CASSQDRYGPGDYGYTF.

The J gene is TRBJ1-2, the V gene TRBV23-1; the D gene is possibly TRBD1 (5 bases). TRBV23-1 qualifies as an ORF whose function is uncertain. V shed 0 bases and J shed 1 base, with 9 bases lying between them. This CDR3 has 15 residues. The CDR3 here is CASSQSGGSNYGYTF. The CDR3 coding sequence is TGCGCCAGCAGTCAATCGGGGGGGAGTAACTATGGCTACACCTTC.